This T cell receptor beta chain originates from a study of T cells in Graves' hyperthyroidism and ophthalmopathy. Study details: Peripheral blood was secured at the point of initial diagnosis, before any treatment.

The PBMCs were taken from under 12 ml of fresh peripheral blood. Comments on this clonotype: Antigen specificity is unknown.

Whole-study findings and limits: Among thyroid clonotypes expanded above 0.001, most also appeared in blood. Separating ophthalmopathy from stable hyperthyroidism was achieved by a 13 V-J model.

Amplification of TCR beta CDR3 regions used RNA as the template. Primed by the HTBI set, a first-round RT-PCR was run on the TCR CDR3. MiXCR, run by TCRdb on the multiplex PCR reads, gives a single entry per CDR3 protein. The table shows 400,000 to 450,000 distinct CDR3 sequences, with roughly 15% occurring only once. This CDR3 comprises 14 residues. Germline V gene sequence: CDR1 LNHDA, CDR2 SQIVND (reference sequence). The V end lost 5 bases, the J end lost 3 bases, and 11 bases lay between the germline ends. The chain uses TRBV19 and TRBJ2-1, with D perhaps matching TRBD1 (6 bases). Material: blood. This sequence originates from a man between 18 and 29 years old with Graves' ophthalmopathy. For the CDR3, the DNA is TGTGCCAGTAGTCGACAGGCAAACTACAATGAGCAGTTCTTC. Its translation: CASSRQANYNEQFF.